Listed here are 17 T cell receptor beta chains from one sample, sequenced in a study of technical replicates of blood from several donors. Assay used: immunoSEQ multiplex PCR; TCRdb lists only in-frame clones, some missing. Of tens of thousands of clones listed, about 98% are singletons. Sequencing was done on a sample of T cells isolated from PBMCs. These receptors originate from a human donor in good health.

In nucleotides, the CDR3 is TGCGCCAGCAGCGAACCAGGGGACACGGACGGAAACACCATATATTTT. This translates into CASSEPGDTDGNTIYF. This chain uses TRBV10-1 with TRBJ1-3, with D possibly being TRBD1 (6 bases). The CDR3 loop spans 16 amino acids. Trimming removed 6 bases from V and 4 bases from J, with 19 bases in between. Germline loops: CDR1 WNHNN, CDR2 SYGVQD (reference sequence).

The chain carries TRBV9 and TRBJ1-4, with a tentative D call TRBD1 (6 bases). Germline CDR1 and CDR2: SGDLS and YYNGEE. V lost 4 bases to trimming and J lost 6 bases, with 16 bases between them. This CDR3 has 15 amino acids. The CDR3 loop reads CASSFSGQLDEKLFF. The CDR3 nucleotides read TGTGCCAGCAGCTTTAGTGGACAGCTCGATGAAAAACTGTTTTTT.

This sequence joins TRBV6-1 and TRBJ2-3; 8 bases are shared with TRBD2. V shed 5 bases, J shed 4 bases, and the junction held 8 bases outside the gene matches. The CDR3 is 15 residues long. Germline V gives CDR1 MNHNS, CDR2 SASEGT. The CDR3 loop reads CASSTLSGGSDTQYF. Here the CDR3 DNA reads TGTGCCAGCAGTACCCTTTCGGGGGGGTCAGATACGCAGTATTTT.

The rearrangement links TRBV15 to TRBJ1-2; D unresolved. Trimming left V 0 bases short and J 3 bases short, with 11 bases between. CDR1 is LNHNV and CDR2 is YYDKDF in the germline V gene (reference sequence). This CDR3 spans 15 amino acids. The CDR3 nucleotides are TGTGCCACCAGCAGAGAGCCAGACTTTCACTATGGCTACACCTTC. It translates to CATSREPDFHYGYTF.

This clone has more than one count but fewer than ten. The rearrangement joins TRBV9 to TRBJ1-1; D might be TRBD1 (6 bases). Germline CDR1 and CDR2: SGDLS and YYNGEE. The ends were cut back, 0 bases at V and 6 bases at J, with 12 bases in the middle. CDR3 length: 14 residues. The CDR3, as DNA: TGTGCCAGCAGCGTAGCACAGGGAGGGGCTGAAGCTTTCTTT. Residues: CASSVAQGGAEAFF.

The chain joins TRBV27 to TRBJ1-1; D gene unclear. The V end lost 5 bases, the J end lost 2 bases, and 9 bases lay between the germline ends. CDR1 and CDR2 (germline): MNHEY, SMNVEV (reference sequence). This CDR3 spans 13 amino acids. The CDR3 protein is CASSPAGNTEAFF. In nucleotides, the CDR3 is TGTGCCAGCAGTCCGGCGGGTAACACTGAAGCTTTCTTT.

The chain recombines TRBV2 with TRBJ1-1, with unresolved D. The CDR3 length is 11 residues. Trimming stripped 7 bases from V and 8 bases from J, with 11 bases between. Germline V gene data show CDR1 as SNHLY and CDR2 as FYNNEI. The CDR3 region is CASMAGGEAFF. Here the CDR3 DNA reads TGTGCCAGCATGGCGGGTGGAGAAGCTTTCTTT.

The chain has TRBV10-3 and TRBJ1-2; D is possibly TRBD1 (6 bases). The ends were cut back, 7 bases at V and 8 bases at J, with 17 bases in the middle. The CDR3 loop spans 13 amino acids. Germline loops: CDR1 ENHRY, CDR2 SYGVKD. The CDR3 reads CAITLDRYQGYTF. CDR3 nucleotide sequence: TGTGCCATCACCCTCGACAGGTATCAAGGCTACACCTTC.

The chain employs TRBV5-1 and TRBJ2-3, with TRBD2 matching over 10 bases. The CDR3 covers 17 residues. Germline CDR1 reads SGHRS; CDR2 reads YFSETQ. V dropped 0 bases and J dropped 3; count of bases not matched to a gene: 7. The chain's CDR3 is CASSLDPSSGGTDTQYF. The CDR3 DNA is TGCGCCAGCAGCTTGGATCCTTCTAGCGGGGGAACAGATACGCAGTATTTT.

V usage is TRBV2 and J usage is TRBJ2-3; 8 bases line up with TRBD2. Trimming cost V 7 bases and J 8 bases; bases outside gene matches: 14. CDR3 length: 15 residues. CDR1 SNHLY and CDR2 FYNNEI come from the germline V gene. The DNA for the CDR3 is TGTGCCAGCAAAGAACGGGAGGGTGGGTTTGGTACGCAGTATTTT. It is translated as CASKEREGGFGTQYF.

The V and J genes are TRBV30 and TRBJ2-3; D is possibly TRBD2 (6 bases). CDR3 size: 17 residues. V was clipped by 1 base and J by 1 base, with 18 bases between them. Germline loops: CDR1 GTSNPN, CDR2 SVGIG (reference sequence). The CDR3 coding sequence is TGTGCCTGGAGTGCCATGGAGCACACGGGAGGCACAGATACGCAGTATTTT. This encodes CAWSAMEHTGGTDTQYF.

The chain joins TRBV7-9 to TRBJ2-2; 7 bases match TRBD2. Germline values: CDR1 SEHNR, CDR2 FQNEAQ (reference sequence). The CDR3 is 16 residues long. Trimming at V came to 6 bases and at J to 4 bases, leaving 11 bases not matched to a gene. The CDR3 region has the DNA TGTGCCAGCAGGCCGGGGGGTCGGGTGCGCACCGGGGAGCTGTTTTTT. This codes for CASRPGGRVRTGELFF. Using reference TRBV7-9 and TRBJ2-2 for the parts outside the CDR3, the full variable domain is DTGVSQNPRHKITKRGQNVTFRCDPISEHNRLYWYRQTLGQGPEFLTYFQNEAQLEKSRLLSDRFSAERPKGSFSTLEIQRTEQGDSAMYLCASRPGGRVRTGELFFGEGSRLTVL.

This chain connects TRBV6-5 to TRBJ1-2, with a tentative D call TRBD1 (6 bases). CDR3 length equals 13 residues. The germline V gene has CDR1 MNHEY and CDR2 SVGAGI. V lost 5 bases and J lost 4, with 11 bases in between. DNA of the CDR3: TGTGCCAGCAGTCCGTTGGACAGCTATGGCTACACCTTC. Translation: CASSPLDSYGYTF.

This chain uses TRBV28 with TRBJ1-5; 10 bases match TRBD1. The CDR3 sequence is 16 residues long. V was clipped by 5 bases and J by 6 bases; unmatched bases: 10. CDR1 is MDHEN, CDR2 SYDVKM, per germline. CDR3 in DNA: TGTGCCAGCAGTCTATACTCGACAGGGGGCGGTCAGCCCCAGCATTTT. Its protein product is CASSLYSTGGGQPQHF.

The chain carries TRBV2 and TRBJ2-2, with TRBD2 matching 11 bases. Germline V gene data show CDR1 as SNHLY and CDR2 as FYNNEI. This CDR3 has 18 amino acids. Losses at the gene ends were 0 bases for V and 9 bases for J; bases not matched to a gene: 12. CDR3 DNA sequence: TGTGCCAGCAGTGAAGCGCTTAGACGGCTAGCGGGGGGCCGGGAGCTGTTTTTT. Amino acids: CASSEALRRLAGGRELFF.

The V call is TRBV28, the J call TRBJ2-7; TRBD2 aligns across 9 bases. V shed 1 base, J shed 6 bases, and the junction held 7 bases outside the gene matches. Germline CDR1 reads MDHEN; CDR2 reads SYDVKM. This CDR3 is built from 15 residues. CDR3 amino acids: CASSLFAGGMREQYF. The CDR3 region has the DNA TGTGCCAGCAGTTTATTCGCGGGAGGGATGCGCGAGCAGTACTTC.

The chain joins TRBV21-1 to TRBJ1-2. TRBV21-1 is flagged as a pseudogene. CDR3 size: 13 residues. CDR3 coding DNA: TGTGCCAGCAGACCCAGGGACGGACTAAGGTACACCTTC. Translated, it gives CASRPRDGLRYTF.